These 30 T cell receptor beta chains were all obtained from the same sample, sequenced in a study of blood T cell repertoires in COVID-19. TCRdb's copy holds only in-frame clones and misses some; the assay was immunoSEQ multiplex PCR. The data show 200,000 to 250,000 clones, with about 83% seen just once and approximately 5% held by the top ten. The sequencing input was PBMCs or T cells enriched from blood (not recorded which). The receptor set was obtained from a woman aged 50 to 60 who had been exposed to COVID-19.

CDR3 region: CASSYAGGSTFF. As DNA, the CDR3 is TGTGCCAGCAGCTATGCCGGCGGGAGTACGTTCTTC. J is TRBJ2-1 and V is TRBV7-3; TRBD2 aligns across 7 bases. This CDR3 has 12 residues. V lost 4 bases and J lost 15; bases outside the gene matches: 9. Germline values: CDR1 SGHTA, CDR2 FQGTGA.

This clone was counted a single time. CDR3 bases: TGTGCCAGTAGTATCGACAGGGATGCCTACGAGCAGTACTTC. As protein: CASSIDRDAYEQYF. This chain links TRBV19 with TRBJ2-7; 7 bases agree with TRBD1. Germline V gene sequence: CDR1 LNHDA, CDR2 SQIVND (reference sequence). The V gene end was trimmed by 3 bases and the J gene end by 2 bases; junction bases not matched to a gene: 4. The CDR3 contains 14 residues.

The sample holds one count of this clone. The chain employs TRBV30 and TRBJ1-5; tentatively, D is TRBD1 (6 bases). The ends were cut back, 2 bases at V and 7 bases at J, with 15 bases in the middle. Per the germline V gene, CDR1 is GTSNPN and CDR2 is SVGIG (reference sequence). The CDR3 has 14 amino acids. The CDR3 here is CAWSTGRGDQPQHF. The CDR3 bases are TGTGCCTGGAGTACAGGCAGGGGTGACCAGCCCCAGCATTTT. Full variable domain (rest looked up from reference TRBV30 and TRBJ1-5): SQTIHQWPATLVQPVGSPLSLECTVEGTSNPNLYWYRQAAGRGLQLLFYSVGIGQISSEVPQNLSASRPQDRQFILSSKKLLLSDSGFYLCAWSTGRGDQPQHFGDGTRLSIL.

The rearrangement joins TRBV6-5 to TRBJ2-2, with D perhaps matching TRBD2 (6 bases). The germline CDR1 and CDR2 sequences are MNHEY and SVGAGI. Trimming took off 6 bases at V and 5 bases at J, with 16 bases between the two ends. The CDR3 has 15 residues. The CDR3 sequence is CASSREVAATGELFF. For the CDR3, the DNA is TGTGCCAGCAGCCGGGAAGTAGCGGCTACCGGGGAGCTGTTTTTT.

The J gene is TRBJ1-1, the V gene TRBV10-2; D gene ambiguous. This CDR3 region has 13 residues. The V end was cut by 3 bases, the J end by 4 bases, with 9 bases between. The germline V gene has CDR1 WSHSY and CDR2 SAAADI. The CDR3 bases are TGCGCCAGCAGTGAAAACGGGATCACTGAAGCTTTCTTT. It translates to CASSENGITEAFF.

The chain links TRBV28 to TRBJ1-2; no clear D gene. The CDR3 runs to 12 residues. The V gene's germline CDR1 is MDHEN and CDR2 SYDVKM. The V end lost 6 bases, the J end lost 4 bases, and 9 bases lay between the germline ends. The CDR3 DNA is TGTGCCAGCAGGTCAGGCAGCTATGGCTACACCTTC. Its translation is CASRSGSYGYTF.

This clone was seen only a few times. The rearrangement links TRBV28 to TRBJ1-1; D is ambiguous. The CDR3 runs 12 residues. The germline gives CDR1 MDHEN, CDR2 SYDVKM. V lost 8 bases, J lost 8 bases, and 15 bases lay in between. The CDR3 coding sequence is TGTGCCAGCGGCGGGCAAGGCAGGGAAGCTTTCTTT. Translation: CASGGQGREAFF. The variable domain in full, completed from reference TRBV28 and TRBJ1-1, reads DVKVTQSSRYLVKRTGEKVFLECVQDMDHENMFWYRQDPGLGLRLIYFSYDVKMKEKGDIPEGYSVSREKKERFSLILESASTNQTSMYLCASGGQGREAFFGQGTRLTVV.

The rearrangement uses TRBV6-5 and TRBJ2-7; tentatively, D is TRBD2 (6 bases). Germline V gene lookup returns CDR1 MNHEY and CDR2 SVGAGI. CDR3 size: 12 residues. V dropped 6 bases and J dropped 4 bases, with 10 bases sitting between them. The CDR3 nucleotides are TGTGCCAGCAGCCCCGCGGGATACGAGCAGTACTTC. Amino acids: CASSPAGYEQYF.

The chain is built from TRBV11-2 and TRBJ1-1; D gene uncertain. V lost 1 base, J lost 7 bases, and 7 bases lay in between. From germline, CDR1 is SGHAT and CDR2 FQNNGV. This CDR3 has 12 amino acids. CDR3 nucleotides: TGTGCCAGCAGCTTAGTAGATCTTGAAGCTTTCTTT. Protein sequence: CASSLVDLEAFF.

This chain uses TRBV12-3 or TRBV12-4 with TRBJ1-4, with D possibly TRBD1 on 5 matching bases. The germline V and J ends were trimmed by 6 bases and 7 bases, with 9 bases remaining between them. CDR3 size: 12 residues. In nucleotides, the CDR3 is TGTGCCAGCAGGGGGCAAGGTGAAAAACTGTTTTTT. Translating it yields CASRGQGEKLFF.

The chain recombines TRBV27 with TRBJ2-7; 7 positions agree with TRBD1. This CDR3 comprises 14 residues. Germline CDR1 MNHEY, CDR2 SMNVEV (reference sequence). Trimming removed 9 bases from V and 5 bases from J; junction bases left unmatched: 13. Written as DNA, the CDR3 is TGTGCCAGTGGAAGACCGGGACAGTCCAACGAGCAGTACTTC. It is translated as CASGRPGQSNEQYF.

The chain employs TRBV13 and TRBJ2-7, with 10 bases that match TRBD1. The CDR3 length is 14 residues. Germline CDR1 reads PRHDT; CDR2 reads FYEKMQ (reference sequence). V shed 6 bases and J 5 bases; nucleotides not matched to a gene: 7. CDR3 loop: CASSLGQGGDEQYF. DNA of the CDR3: TGTGCCAGCAGTCTAGGACAGGGGGGAGACGAGCAGTACTTC.

The rearrangement joins TRBV15 to TRBJ1-4; no clear D. CDR3 length: 14 residues. Deletions cut 0 bases from V and 7 bases from J, with 9 bases between. From germline, CDR1 is LNHNV and CDR2 YYDKDF (reference sequence). In nucleotides, the CDR3 is TGTGCCACCAGCAGAGATCGGGTGGGTGAAAAACTGTTTTTT. It encodes CATSRDRVGEKLFF. Full variable domain (missing parts from reference TRBV15 and TRBJ1-4): DAMVIQNPRYQVTQFGKPVTLSCSQTLNHNVMYWYQQKSSQAPKLLFHYYDKDFNNEADTPDNFQSRRPNTSFCFLDIRSPGLGDTAMYLCATSRDRVGEKLFFGSGTQLSVL.

In its sample, this clone was seen once. The J gene is TRBJ1-3, the V gene TRBV5-1; weak D call: TRBD1 (6 bases). The CDR3 length is 15 residues. The V end was cut by 4 bases, the J end by 2 bases, with 13 bases between. Per the germline V gene, CDR1 is SGHRS and CDR2 is YFSETQ. CDR3 region: CASSPPTGTGNTIYF. CDR3 nucleotide sequence: TGCGCCAGCAGCCCGCCGACAGGCACTGGAAACACCATATATTTT. Based on the CDR3 plus reference TRBV5-1 and TRBJ1-3, the full variable domain is KAGVTQTPRYLIKTRGQQVTLSCSPISGHRSVSWYQQTPGQGLQFLFEYFSETQRNKGNFPGRFSGRQFSNSRSEMNVSTLELGDSALYLCASSPPTGTGNTIYFGEGSWLTVV.

The J gene is TRBJ2-5, the V gene TRBV7-2; 8 bases line up with TRBD2. There are 14 residues in the CDR3. V gave up 2 bases and J gave up 4 bases; unmatched junction bases: 3. The germline V gene has CDR1 SGHTA and CDR2 FQGNSA. CDR3 residues: CASSLRGGRETQYF. The CDR3 nucleotides are TGTGCCAGCAGCTTACGGGGGGGCCGAGAGACCCAGTACTTC.

The gene calls are TRBV4-3 and TRBJ2-3; TRBD2 agrees at 12 bases. The CDR3 is 17 amino acids. From germline, CDR1 is LGHNA and CDR2 YSLEER. V shed 1 base and J 3 bases; nucleotides not matched to a gene: 5. CDR3 bases: TGCGCCAGCAGCCAAGCCTTGACTAGCGGGGGAACAGATACGCAGTATTTT. Its protein product is CASSQALTSGGTDTQYF.

In nucleotides, the CDR3 is TGTGCCAGCAGCTTTCTGGGCCCGAACACCGGGGAGCTGTTTTTT. This codes for CASSFLGPNTGELFF. The chain recombines TRBV5-6 with TRBJ2-2; unclear D gene. This CDR3 is built from 15 residues. V was cut by 2 bases and J by 0 bases, with 8 bases left in between. Germline lookup yields CDR1 SGHDT and CDR2 YYEEEE.

The rearrangement links TRBV24-1 to TRBJ2-3; 9 positions agree with TRBD2. Trimming cost V 6 bases and J 3 bases; bases outside gene matches: 9. Germline V CDR1 and CDR2: KGHDR, SFDVKD. This CDR3 is built from 16 residues. The CDR3 DNA reads as TGTGCCACCAGTTCCCTAGCGGGGCCCCTAACAGATACGCAGTATTTT. This codes for CATSSLAGPLTDTQYF.

This rearrangement joins TRBV30 to TRBJ1-1, with no clear D. Germline loops: CDR1 GTSNPN, CDR2 SVGIG (reference sequence). The CDR3 runs to 14 residues. The V and J ends lost 0 bases and 1 base respectively, with 9 bases between them. Here the CDR3 DNA reads TGTGCCTGGAGTGTACGGGGAGGGAACACTGAAGCTTTCTTT. Translating it yields CAWSVRGGNTEAFF.

Only one count was recorded for this clone. The CDR3 sequence: CASSYGVGFEPPTF. In nucleotides, the CDR3 is TGTGCCAGCAGCTACGGGGTTGGATTCGAGCCGCCCACCTTC. This rearrangement joins TRBV5-4 to TRBJ1-2; no reliable D call. V lost 3 bases to trimming and J lost 13 bases, with 22 bases between them. The CDR3 runs to 14 residues. Germline assignment: CDR1 SGHNT and CDR2 YYREEE (reference sequence).

This chain joins TRBV5-6 and TRBJ2-3; D not resolved. CDR3 length: 15 residues. V was trimmed by 1 base and J by 2 bases, leaving 11 bases between them. Germline V CDR1 and CDR2: SGHDT, YYEEEE. DNA for the CDR3: TGTGCCAGCAGCTTGTGGCCGATCAACACAGATACGCAGTATTTT. It translates to CASSLWPINTDTQYF.

This clone is a singleton in its sample. The chain joins TRBV12-3 or TRBV12-4 to TRBJ1-1; D remains unclear. V lost 7 bases and J 1 base, leaving 7 bases between the germline ends. This CDR3 is 12 amino acids long. As DNA, the CDR3 is TGTGCCAGCACCCTGAGGAACACTGAAGCTTTCTTT. Translating it yields CASTLRNTEAFF.

V and J are TRBV15 and TRBJ2-3; 8 bases are a match to TRBD1. The junction had 10 bases not matched to a gene; V was cut back by 0 bases and J by 5 bases. The CDR3 length is 17 residues. The germline CDR1 and CDR2 sequences are LNHNV and YYDKDF (reference sequence). The CDR3 loop is CATSRDGQGAVGDTQYF. In nucleotides, the CDR3 is TGTGCCACCAGCAGAGATGGGCAGGGGGCTGTCGGAGATACGCAGTATTTT.

Note on this clone: At one of its ends the junction is not consistent with the germline gene, which may arise from a read error. The rearrangement uses TRBV5-1 and TRBJ1-1, with D hard to call. Per germline, CDR1 SGHRS and CDR2 YFSETQ. This CDR3 region has 13 residues. The CDR3 sequence is CASRLGEVSEAFF. The DNA for the CDR3 is TGCGCCAGCAGGTTGGGAGAGGTCAGTGAAGCTTTCTTT.

CDR3 nucleotide sequence: TGTGCCAGCAGCGTGACAGGGGGAGGGTTAAGGGACACTGAAGCTTTCTTT. Protein product: CASSVTGGGLRDTEAFF. V is TRBV9 and J is TRBJ1-1; 9 positions match TRBD1. The V and J ends lost 2 bases and 3 bases, in that order; junction bases with no gene match: 11. The germline CDR1 and CDR2 sequences are SGDLS and YYNGEE. The CDR3 has 17 amino acids.

This clone has a single count. The chain links TRBV5-6 to TRBJ1-2; no clear D. The V and J ends lost 4 bases and 4 bases respectively, with 11 bases between them. Germline V gene data show CDR1 as SGHDT and CDR2 as YYEEEE. The CDR3 is made up of 13 amino acids. The CDR3 protein is CASSLPALYGYTF. CDR3 sequence (DNA): TGTGCCAGCAGCCTACCTGCACTCTATGGCTACACCTTC.

CDR3 in amino acids: CASSLSEGGTGIYEQYF. CDR3 in DNA: TGTGCCAGCAGCCTCTCAGAAGGCGGGACAGGGATATACGAGCAGTACTTC. The rearrangement links TRBV7-9 to TRBJ2-7; TRBD1 matches 9 bases. V was pared by 5 bases and J by 4 bases, with 15 bases of the junction left unmatched. The CDR3 length is 17 residues. Germline CDR1 reads SEHNR; CDR2 reads FQNEAQ (reference sequence).

The J gene is TRBJ1-2, the V gene TRBV12-5, with D possibly TRBD1 on 6 matching bases. The CDR3 contains 15 residues. Germline V gene lookup returns CDR1 LGHNT and CDR2 FRNRAP. V lost 6 bases and J 4 bases, leaving 18 bases between the germline ends. The CDR3 protein is CASGKTETGAYGYTF. Written as DNA, the CDR3 is TGTGCTAGTGGGAAAACCGAGACAGGAGCCTATGGCTACACCTTC.

Only a few counts were recorded for this clone. V usage is TRBV29-1 and J usage is TRBJ2-7, with 8 positions matching TRBD1. The junction had 16 bases not matched to a gene; V was cut back by 6 bases and J by 9 bases. This CDR3 is 14 amino acids long. CDR1 SQVTM and CDR2 ANQGSEA come from the germline V gene. CDR3 in amino acids: CSVEPGQVGGGQYF. CDR3 sequence (DNA): TGCAGCGTCGAGCCGGGACAGGTTGGTGGGGGGCAGTACTTC.

This chain joins TRBV18 and TRBJ1-1; D is possibly TRBD1 (6 bases). Per germline, CDR1 KGHSH and CDR2 LQKENI. The V end lost 3 bases, the J end lost 10 bases, and 18 bases lay between the germline ends. The CDR3 is 14 amino acids. The CDR3 here is CASSPGEIVQGAFF. Written as DNA, the CDR3 is TGTGCCAGCTCACCCGGTGAAATTGTACAGGGAGCTTTCTTT.